This T cell receptor beta chain stems from a study of CD8 T cells in ankylosing spondylitis (TCRdb year 2017). General notes on the study: The study set out to find disease-linked TCR variants by profiling T cell receptor beta repertoires in ankylosing spondylitis patients and healthy donors. The full study cohort was made up of about two dozen ankylosing spondylitis patients and 108 healthy donors. Peripheral blood was sampled, and synovial fluid was also collected from ankylosing spondylitis patients. What the work shows at the level of the full study, not this receptor alone: Some motif variants had previously been reported in the synovial fluid and blood of reactive arthritis patients, which suggests shared mechanisms of disease initiation. Blood from ankylosing spondylitis patients appeared to be characterized by a TCR beta motif composed of about eight highly homologous amino acid variants. The disease-linked clones showed a CD8+ phenotype and occurred at relatively low frequencies in peripheral blood. According to the report, matched synovial fluid samples from ankylosing spondylitis patients were significantly enriched for the disease-linked clones.

Notes on this clonotype: Its antigen remains undetermined. There are no base qualities to consult, and no much larger clone falls within one base.

Sequencing used an Illumina HiSeq 2500. Quantitative 5'-RACE with molecular barcodes was the method used to prepare the TCR beta libraries. On the study's bioinformatics: Disease-linked TCR variants were identified with a new computational method built on a probabilistic model of VDJ rearrangement. The public sequencing data were trimmed at Q25 with fastp and processed into clonotypes with MiXCR by TCRdb, which kept only in-frame beta chains. Rows merge per CDR3 protein into single entries with the most common DNA and genes. TCRdb, rather than the study authors, made the V and J calls. The table for this sample lists more than 500,000 distinct CDR3 sequences; approximately 5.3% of them were counted only once. The top ten clonotypes cover 3% to 4.5% of the sample. Including the terminal cysteine and phenylalanine, the CDR3 comprises 14 residues. The only DNA kept is the CDR3, 42 bases in frame from the first base. Trimming accounts for 2 bases at V and 7 bases at J, while the number of junction bases matched to no gene is 5. CDR1 and CDR2 are drawn from the germline V gene: SGHTA, FQGNSA.

Sequenced input: blood, either unsorted or a sorted T cell fraction (not recorded which). Recombination joined TRBV7-2 with TRBJ2-1, with 7 middle bases fitting TRBD1. The source of this sequence is a male donor with ankylosing spondylitis. The encoded CDR3 is CASSLRNRGNEQFF. The nucleotides read TGTGCCAGCAGCTTAAGAAACAGGGGAAATGAGCAGTTCTTC.